These 11 T cell receptor beta chains were sequenced from one sample in a study of CD8 T cells in ankylosing spondylitis. In TCRdb, the 5' RACE reads were re-called with MiXCR into one record per CDR3 protein. In the table there are approximately 250,000 distinct CDR3 sequences, 7.5% to 9.5% of which are singletons. The sequenced sample was blood, either unsorted or a sorted T cell fraction (not recorded which). These receptors were collected from a female donor with ankylosing spondylitis or in good health (not recorded which).

This clonotype was detected many times. This chain connects TRBV9 to TRBJ2-1, with unresolved D. Trimming took off 0 bases at V and 0 bases at J, with 10 bases between the two ends. This CDR3 region has 16 residues. Germline assignment: CDR1 SGDLS and CDR2 YYNGEE. CDR3 protein: CASSVGRVSSYNEQFF. The CDR3 coding sequence is TGTGCCAGCAGCGTAGGACGGGTGAGCTCCTACAATGAGCAGTTCTTC.

This clonotype was counted at least ten times. The rearrangement joins TRBV20-1 to TRBJ2-3, with 7 positions matching TRBD2. J was trimmed by 6 bases and V by 6 bases; bases with no gene match: 15. This CDR3 contains 15 residues. Germline assignment: CDR1 DFQATT and CDR2 SNEGSKA (reference sequence). The CDR3 sequence: CSADRGVGSSDTQYF. In DNA form, the CDR3 reads TGCAGTGCCGACCGGGGGGTTGGTTCCTCGGATACGCAGTATTTT.

At least ten counts were recorded for this clonotype. The CDR3 protein is CASSHSESSYNEQFF. The CDR3 DNA is TGTGCCAGCAGCCATAGCGAAAGCTCCTACAATGAGCAGTTCTTC. The genes are TRBV7-6 and TRBJ2-1; TRBD2 is a possible D gene (5 bases). V lost 5 bases and J lost 0, with 11 bases in between. Germline CDR1 SGHVS, CDR2 FNYEAQ. The CDR3 consists of 15 residues.

A few counts support this clonotype. The chain is built from TRBV4-1 and TRBJ1-2, with unresolved D. Trimming took 4 bases from V and 2 from J, leaving 29 bases between them. Germline V gene lookup returns CDR1 MGHRA and CDR2 YSYEKL. The CDR3 has 20 residues. The CDR3 protein is CASSPYVPHDSIFSNYGYTF. For the CDR3, the DNA is TGCGCCAGCAGCCCATATGTGCCCCATGATTCAATTTTCTCCAACTATGGCTACACCTTC.

The table lists this clonotype with many counts. The chain recombines TRBV6-1 with TRBJ2-7; TRBD2 is a possible D gene (5 bases). Deletions cut 10 bases from V and 0 bases from J, with 10 bases between. The CDR3 sequence is 12 residues long. Germline V lookup: CDR1 MNHNS, CDR2 SASEGT. CDR3 amino acids: CATGGISYEQYF. As DNA, the CDR3 is TGTGCCACTGGAGGCATCTCCTACGAGCAGTACTTC.

Concerning this clonotype: A read error may explain this, as a much larger clone is one base away. V gene TRBV11-3 combines with J gene TRBJ2-2; TRBD2 aligns across 10 bases. This CDR3 region has 14 residues. Germline-derived CDR1 and CDR2 are SGHNT and YENEEA. CDR3: CTSRPTSGTGELFF. CDR3 nucleotides: TGTACCAGCAGGCCGACTAGCGGGACCGGGGAGCTGTTTTTT. Variable domain in full (rest from reference TRBV11-3 and TRBJ2-2): EAGVVQSPRYKIIEKKQPVAFWCNPISGHNTLYWYLQNLGQGPELLIRYENEEAVDDSQLPKDRFSAERLKGVDSTLKIQPAELGDSAVYLCTSRPTSGTGELFFGEGSRLTVL.

This clonotype was seen repeatedly, ten times or more. This chain connects TRBV5-1 to TRBJ1-6; 10 nucleotides line up with TRBD1. Losses at the gene ends were 4 bases for V and 6 bases for J; bases not matched to a gene: 4. From germline, CDR1 is SGHRS and CDR2 YFSETQ. This CDR3 contains 15 residues. The CDR3 spells CASSGGTGVNSPLHF. The CDR3 DNA follows: TGCGCCAGCAGCGGCGGGACAGGGGTTAATTCACCCCTCCACTTT.

This clonotype was counted a few times. V usage is TRBV5-6 and J usage is TRBJ2-3; 8 positions agree with TRBD1. The V gene end was trimmed by 4 bases and the J gene end by 2 bases; junction bases not matched to a gene: 12. The germline V gene has CDR1 SGHDT and CDR2 YYEEEE. This CDR3 contains 17 residues. CDR3 protein: CASSLGPRTGNTDTQYF. CDR3 DNA: TGTGCCAGCAGCCTAGGCCCCCGGACAGGGAACACAGATACGCAGTATTTT.

Ten or more counts support this clonotype. The rearrangement uses TRBV20-1 and TRBJ2-4; 7 bases agree with TRBD1. The V gene's germline CDR1 is DFQATT and CDR2 SNEGSKA (reference sequence). The CDR3 contains 17 residues. J lost 3 bases, V lost 3 bases, and 14 bases had no gene match. The CDR3 nucleotides read TGCAGTGCTAGGGACAGGACTCCCGTGGGGCGCAAAAACATTCAGTACTTC. This encodes CSARDRTPVGRKNIQYF.

This clonotype appeared many times. The V and J genes are TRBV5-1 and TRBJ2-7; 9 bases fit TRBD1. V lost 4 bases and J lost 6; bases outside the gene matches: 14. Looked up from germline, CDR1 is SGHRS and CDR2 is YFSETQ. The CDR3 runs 16 residues. The chain's CDR3 is CASSGGTGSTTLEQYF. The DNA for the CDR3 is TGCGCCAGCAGCGGTGGGACAGGGTCTACAACCCTCGAGCAGTACTTC.

In this sample, this clonotype turned up many times. V is TRBV20-1 and J is TRBJ1-3; tentative D call: TRBD1 (5 bases). The CDR3 length is 15 residues. Trimming left V 3 bases short and J 5 bases short, with 17 bases between. Germline V gives CDR1 DFQATT, CDR2 SNEGSKA (reference sequence). CDR3 loop: CSASLGGNPRNTIYF. The CDR3 DNA reads as TGCAGTGCTAGCCTTGGGGGGAATCCGAGAAACACCATATATTTT.